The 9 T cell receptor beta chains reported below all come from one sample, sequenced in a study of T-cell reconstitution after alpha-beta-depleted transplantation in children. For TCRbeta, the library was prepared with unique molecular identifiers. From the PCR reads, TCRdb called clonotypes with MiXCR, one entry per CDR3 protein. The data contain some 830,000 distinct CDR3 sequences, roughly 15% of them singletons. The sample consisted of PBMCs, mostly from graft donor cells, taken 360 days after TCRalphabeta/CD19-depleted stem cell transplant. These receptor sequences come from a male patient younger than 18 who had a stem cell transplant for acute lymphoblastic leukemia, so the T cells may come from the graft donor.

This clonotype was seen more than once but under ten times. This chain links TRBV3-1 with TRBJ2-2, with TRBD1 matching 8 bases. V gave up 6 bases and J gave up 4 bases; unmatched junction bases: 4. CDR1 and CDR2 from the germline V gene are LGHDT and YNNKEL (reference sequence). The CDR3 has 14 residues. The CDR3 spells CASRHTGGTGELFF. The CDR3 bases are TGTGCCAGCAGACACACAGGGGGCACCGGGGAGCTGTTTTTT.

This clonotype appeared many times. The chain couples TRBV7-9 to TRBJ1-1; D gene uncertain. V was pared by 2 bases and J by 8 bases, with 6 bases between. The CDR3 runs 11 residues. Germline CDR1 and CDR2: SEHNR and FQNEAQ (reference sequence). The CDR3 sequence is CASSLSAEAFF. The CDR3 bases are TGTGCCAGCAGCTTATCGGCCGAAGCTTTCTTT. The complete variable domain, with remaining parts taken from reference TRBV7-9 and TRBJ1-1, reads DTGVSQNPRHKITKRGQNVTFRCDPISEHNRLYWYRQTLGQGPEFLTYFQNEAQLEKSRLLSDRFSAERPKGSFSTLEIQRTEQGDSAMYLCASSLSAEAFFGQGTRLTVV.

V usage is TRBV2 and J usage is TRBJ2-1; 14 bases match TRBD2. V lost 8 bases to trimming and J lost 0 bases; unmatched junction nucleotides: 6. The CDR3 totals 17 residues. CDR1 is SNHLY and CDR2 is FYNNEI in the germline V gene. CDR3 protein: CASYDGTSGSSYNEQFF. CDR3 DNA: TGTGCCAGCTACGACGGGACTAGCGGGAGCTCCTACAATGAGCAGTTCTTC.

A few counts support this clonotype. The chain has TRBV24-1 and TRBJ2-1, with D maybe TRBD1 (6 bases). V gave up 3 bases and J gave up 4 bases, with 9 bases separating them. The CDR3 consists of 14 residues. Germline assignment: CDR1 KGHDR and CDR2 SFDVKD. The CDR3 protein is CATSDPRGYNEQFF. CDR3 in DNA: TGTGCCACCAGTGATCCTAGGGGGTACAATGAGCAGTTCTTC.

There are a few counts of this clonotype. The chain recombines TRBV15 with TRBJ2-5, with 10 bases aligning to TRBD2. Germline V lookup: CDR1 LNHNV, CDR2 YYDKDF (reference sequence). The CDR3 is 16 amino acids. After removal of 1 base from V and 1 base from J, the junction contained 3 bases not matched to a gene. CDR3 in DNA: TGTGCCACCAGCAGAGGGGGACTAGCGATCCAAGAGACCCAGTACTTC. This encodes CATSRGGLAIQETQYF.

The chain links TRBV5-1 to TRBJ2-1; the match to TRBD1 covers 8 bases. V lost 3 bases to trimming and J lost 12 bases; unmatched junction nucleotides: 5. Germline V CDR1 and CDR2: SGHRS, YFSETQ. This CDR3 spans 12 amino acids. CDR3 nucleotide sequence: TGCGCCAGCAGCTCGACAGGGGCGGGGCAGTTCTTC. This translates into CASSSTGAGQFF.

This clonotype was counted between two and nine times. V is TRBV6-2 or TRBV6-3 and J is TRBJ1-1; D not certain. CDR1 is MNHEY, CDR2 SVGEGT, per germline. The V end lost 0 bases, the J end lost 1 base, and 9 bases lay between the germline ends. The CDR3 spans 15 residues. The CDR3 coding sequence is TGTGCCAGCAGTTACTCAGCGTGGGGGAACACTGAAGCTTTCTTT. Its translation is CASSYSAWGNTEAFF.

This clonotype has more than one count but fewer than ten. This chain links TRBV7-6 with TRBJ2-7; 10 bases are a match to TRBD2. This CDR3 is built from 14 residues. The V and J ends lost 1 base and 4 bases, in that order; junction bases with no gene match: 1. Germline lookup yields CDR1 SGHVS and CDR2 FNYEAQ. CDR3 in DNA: TGTGCCAGCAGCTTAGTTAGCGGGAGGTACGAGCAGTACTTC. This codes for CASSLVSGRYEQYF.

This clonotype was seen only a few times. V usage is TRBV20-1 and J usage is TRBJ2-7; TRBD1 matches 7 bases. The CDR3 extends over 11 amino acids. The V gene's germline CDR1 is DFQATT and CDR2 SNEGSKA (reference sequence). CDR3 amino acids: CKGQSSYEQYF. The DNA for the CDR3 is TGCAAGGGACAGAGCTCCTACGAGCAGTACTTC.